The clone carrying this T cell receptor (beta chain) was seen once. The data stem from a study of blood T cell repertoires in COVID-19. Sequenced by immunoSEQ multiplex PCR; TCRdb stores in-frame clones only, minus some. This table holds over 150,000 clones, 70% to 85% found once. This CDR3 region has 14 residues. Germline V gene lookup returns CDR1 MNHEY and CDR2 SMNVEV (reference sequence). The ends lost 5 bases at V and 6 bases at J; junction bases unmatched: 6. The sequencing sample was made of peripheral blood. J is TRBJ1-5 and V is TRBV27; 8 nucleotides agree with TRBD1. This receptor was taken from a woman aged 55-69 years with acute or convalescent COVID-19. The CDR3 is CASSRRQGFQPQHF. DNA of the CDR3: TGTGCCAGCAGTCGAAGACAGGGGTTTCAGCCCCAGCATTTT.